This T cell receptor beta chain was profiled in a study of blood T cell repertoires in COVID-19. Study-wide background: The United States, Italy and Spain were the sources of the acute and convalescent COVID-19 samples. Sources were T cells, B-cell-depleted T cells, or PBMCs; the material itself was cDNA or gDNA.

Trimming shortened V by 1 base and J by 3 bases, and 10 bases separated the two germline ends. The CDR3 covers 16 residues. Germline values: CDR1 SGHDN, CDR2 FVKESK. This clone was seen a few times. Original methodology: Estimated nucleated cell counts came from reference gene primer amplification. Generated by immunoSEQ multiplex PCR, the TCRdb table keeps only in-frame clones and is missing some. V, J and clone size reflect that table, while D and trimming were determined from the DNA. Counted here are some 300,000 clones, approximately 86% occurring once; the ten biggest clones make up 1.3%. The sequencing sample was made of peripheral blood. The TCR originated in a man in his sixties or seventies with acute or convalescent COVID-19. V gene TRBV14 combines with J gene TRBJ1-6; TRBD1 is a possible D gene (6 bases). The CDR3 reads CASSQGGRFYNSPLHF. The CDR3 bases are TGTGCCAGCAGCCAAGGGGGGCGTTTCTATAATTCACCCCTCCACTTT.